These 14 T cell receptor beta chains were sequenced from one sample in a study of PD-1 blockade in classical Hodgkin lymphoma. TCRdb's copy holds only in-frame clones and misses some; the assay was immunoSEQ multiplex PCR. The table lists more than 90,000 clones, around 89% of them singletons. Each patient's relapse followed autologous stem cell transplantation, and brentuximab vedotin exposure varied. Here the sequenced sample was peripheral blood mononuclear cells (PBMCs), taken before the second cycle of nivolumab. The origin of the receptors is a human donor with classical Hodgkin lymphoma.

J is TRBJ1-6 and V is TRBV30, with D unresolved. V was cut by 4 bases and J by 5 bases, with 12 bases left in between. The CDR3 is 14 residues long. Germline V gene lookup returns CDR1 GTSNPN and CDR2 SVGIG (reference sequence). CDR3 amino acids: CAWTWLRDNSPLHF. In DNA form, the CDR3 reads TGTGCCTGGACGTGGCTACGAGATAATTCACCCCTCCACTTT.

The V call is TRBV7-9, the J call TRBJ2-5; TRBD2 matches at 10 bases. J was trimmed by 5 bases and V by 5 bases; bases with no gene match: 5. Per germline, CDR1 SEHNR and CDR2 FQNEAQ (reference sequence). The CDR3 contains 14 residues. The CDR3 is CASSAPGLAETQYF. CDR3 bases: TGTGCCAGCAGCGCTCCGGGACTAGCGGAGACCCAGTACTTC.

The CDR3 region is CASSLQVAGDTGELFF. As DNA, the CDR3 is TGTGCCAGCAGCTTACAAGTAGCGGGGGACACCGGGGAGCTGTTTTTT. The chain couples TRBV7-9 to TRBJ2-2; 9 bases align to TRBD2. Germline V CDR1 and CDR2: SEHNR, FQNEAQ (reference sequence). The V and J ends lost 2 bases and 3 bases, in that order; junction bases with no gene match: 4. The CDR3 consists of 16 residues.

This chain joins TRBV19 and TRBJ1-2, with 11 bases lining up with TRBD1. Germline lookup yields CDR1 LNHDA and CDR2 SQIVND (reference sequence). The CDR3 is 16 amino acids. The J segment lost 5 bases and the V segment lost 4 bases, leaving 9 bases of the junction unmatched. The CDR3 DNA reads TGTGCCAGTAGTACCCTCAGGGGACAGGGGGGTTATGGCTACACCTTC. This translates into CASSTLRGQGGYGYTF.

The chain has TRBV28 and TRBJ1-5; 8 nucleotides match TRBD1. Trimming removed 6 bases from V and 3 bases from J; junction bases left unmatched: 4. The CDR3 extends over 14 amino acids. CDR1 is MDHEN and CDR2 is SYDVKM in the germline V gene. The CDR3 reads CASRWTGPNQPQHF. The CDR3 region has the DNA TGTGCCAGCAGGTGGACAGGGCCCAATCAGCCCCAGCATTTT. The full variable domain, with the rest looked up from reference TRBV28 and TRBJ1-5, is DVKVTQSSRYLVKRTGEKVFLECVQDMDHENMFWYRQDPGLGLRLIYFSYDVKMKEKGDIPEGYSVSREKKERFSLILESASTNQTSMYLCASRWTGPNQPQHFGDGTRLSIL.

V usage is TRBV7-2 and J usage is TRBJ2-7, with TRBD2 matching over 9 bases. The CDR3 runs 17 residues. V lost 5 bases, J lost 3 bases, and 14 bases stayed unmatched. Germline CDR1 is SGHTA and CDR2 is FQGNSA. The CDR3 loop reads CASSRPRGGEVNYEQYF. The CDR3 bases are TGTGCCAGCAGCAGGCCTCGCGGGGGGGAAGTCAACTACGAGCAGTACTTC. The entire variable domain, with the rest obtained from reference TRBV7-2 and TRBJ2-7, is as follows: GAGVSQSPSNKVTEKGKDVELRCDPISGHTALYWYRQSLGQGLEFLIYFQGNSAPDKSGLPSDRFSAERTGGSVSTLTIQRTQQEDSAVYLCASSRPRGGEVNYEQYFGPGTRLTVT.

This rearrangement joins TRBV5-8 to TRBJ1-3; D call uncertain. This CDR3 contains 12 residues. Trimming removed 4 bases from V and 4 bases from J, with 6 bases in between. Germline V gene data show CDR1 as SGHTS and CDR2 as YDEGEE. The CDR3 sequence: CASSRTGNTIYF. The CDR3 DNA reads as TGTGCCAGCAGCCGGACCGGAAACACCATATATTTT.

The rearrangement joins TRBV27 to TRBJ2-1, with D perhaps assigned TRBD1 or TRBD2 (5 bases each). The V gene's germline CDR1 is MNHEY and CDR2 SMNVEV (reference sequence). V was cut by 8 bases and J by 7 bases, with 18 bases left in between. CDR3 size: 14 residues. The chain's CDR3 is CASRGGWGLNEQFF. CDR3 DNA: TGTGCCAGCCGGGGCGGGTGGGGTTTAAATGAGCAGTTCTTC.

The chain couples TRBV2 to TRBJ2-3, with 10 bases that match TRBD2. J gave up 3 bases and V 6 bases, and 3 bases lay outside the gene matches. CDR1 is SNHLY, CDR2 FYNNEI, per germline. This CDR3 spans 14 amino acids. CDR3 nucleotides: TGTGCCAGCAGCGTGACTAGCGGGACAGATACGCAGTATTTT. This gives the protein CASSVTSGTDTQYF.

V is TRBV11-3 and J is TRBJ2-3, with 7 bases fitting TRBD2. The ends lost 4 bases at V and 4 bases at J; junction bases unmatched: 23. The CDR3 extends over 20 amino acids. Germline CDR1 and CDR2: SGHNT and YENEEA. The CDR3 DNA reads TGTGCCAGCAGCTCTCAAGGGGTGGGGGAGCCTAGCGGTCGGCCAGATACGCAGTATTTT. This codes for CASSSQGVGEPSGRPDTQYF. Variable domain in full (rest from reference TRBV11-3 and TRBJ2-3): EAGVVQSPRYKIIEKKQPVAFWCNPISGHNTLYWYLQNLGQGPELLIRYENEEAVDDSQLPKDRFSAERLKGVDSTLKIQPAELGDSAVYLCASSSQGVGEPSGRPDTQYFGPGTRLTVL.

The V and J genes are TRBV28 and TRBJ2-5, with 14 bases matching TRBD2. The V gene end was trimmed by 2 bases and the J gene end by 5 bases; junction bases not matched to a gene: 13. Germline CDR1 is MDHEN and CDR2 is SYDVKM. The CDR3 is made up of 19 amino acids. The CDR3 DNA is TGTGCCAGCAGTTTACTGACTAGCGGGGGGGCAGAAGGAGAGGAGACCCAGTACTTC. Protein: CASSLLTSGGAEGEETQYF.

The V call is TRBV5-5, the J call TRBJ1-5; no clear D gene. This CDR3 is 13 amino acids long. Trimming removed 3 bases from V and 5 bases from J, with 9 bases in between. CDR1 is SGHKS and CDR2 is YYEKEE in the germline V gene (reference sequence). CDR3 loop: CASSWGLYQPQHF. CDR3 in DNA: TGTGCCAGCAGCTGGGGTTTATATCAGCCCCAGCATTTT.

The chain has TRBV6-6 and TRBJ1-3, with unresolved D. Trimming left V 6 bases short and J 0 bases short, with 12 bases between. The CDR3 covers 15 residues. CDR1 MNHNY and CDR2 SVGAGI come from the germline V gene (reference sequence). CDR3 amino acids: CASRSYSTSGNTIYF. Here the CDR3 DNA reads TGTGCCAGCAGGTCTTATAGTACCTCTGGAAACACCATATATTTT.

Concerning this clone itself: Other DNA sequences from this sample encode an identical CDR3 as well. V usage is TRBV6-5 and J usage is TRBJ2-5; 7 bases map to TRBD1. This CDR3 contains 13 residues. V gave up 5 bases and J gave up 2 bases; unmatched junction bases: 2. Germline CDR1 MNHEY, CDR2 SVGAGI. The CDR3 coding sequence is TGTGCCAGCAGTAGGGACAGTCAAGAGACCCAGTACTTC. Protein: CASSRDSQETQYF.